Below, one T cell receptor beta chain is given with its context. Which antigen it targets is not known. Base qualities are not at hand, and no much larger clone is one base apart. According to the study, the label for this sample's time point signals: patch test 2, 6 weeks after DPC sensitization. The treatment or condition label for this specimen denotes: therapeutic diphenylcyclopropenone sensitization with weekly scalp DPC. At each patch-test visit, blood was drawn before the patch test was applied. Patients were considered eligible if aged 18 to 70, diagnosed with alopecia and deemed suitable for DPC therapy, and patients were excluded if pregnant. Total RNA was extracted from unfractionated whole blood that had been collected in Tempus Blood RNA tubes. Libraries were prepared through RACE. Sequencing was performed on a NextSeq 500. During library preparation, unique molecular identifiers were attached to individual cDNA molecules so that TCRs could be counted in a quantitative, reproducible way. Both TCR alpha and TCR beta chains were sequenced from each blood RNA sample. Per the source publication's procedure: Samples had a median of around 92,000 TCRs, with a range from about 23,224 to 750,000. The Decombinator software suite was used to annotate the V, J and CDR3 of the TCR reads. For PS versus PT1 abundance plots, all samples were subsampled to the same number of TCRs (28,000). TCRs were defined as expanded if absent before sensitization and observed at least eight times at the 2-week time point. TCRdb applied fastp at Q25 and MiXCR to the public reads, then kept only in-frame beta chains. Entries that share a CDR3 protein sequence are merged under the most common genes and DNA. The V and J calls here are based on TCRdb, not the publication. This sample gives some 350,000 distinct CDR3 sequences in total; about 6% of them show up just once. Around 6% of the sample rests with the top ten.

These data are taken from a study of human T cells and chemical hapten exposure (dated by TCRdb to about 2021). As for the study more broadly: For sensitization, 2% DPC in acetone was applied to a 2 cm by 2 cm area of upper inner arm skin. Patch tests used Finn chambers with 0.01% DPC on the upper back, scored after 6 days by International Contact Dermatitis Research Group standards. Libraries were pooled for sequencing, and per-sample TCR yields varied mainly because of small differences in library volumes within the pool. Blood for TCR sequencing was provided by twenty-nine alopecia patients at one to four time points (pre-sensitization, 2, 6 and 24 weeks). Throughout the study period of roughly 24 weeks, patients also received therapeutic DPC doses to the scalp every week. Patient blood was sampled pre-sensitization (week 0) and at 2, 6 and about 24 weeks after DPC sensitization. In alopecia patients, the study followed how the peripheral blood TCR repertoire changed in vivo over primary and secondary sensitization to diphenylcyclopropenone (DPC), a hapten. The patient cohort, mostly female, included alopecia areata with under or over 50% scalp involvement, alopecia totalis and alopecia universalis. Results the study describes overall, beyond this receptor: Compared with pre-sensitization or healthy control sets, expanded TCRs formed significantly more large CDR3 similarity clusters, which is consistent with antigen-driven responses. Repeated subsampling changed both the strength of the expansion versus patch-test correlation and the threshold at which the correlation became significant. Patch test score correlated positively with the number of PT1 expanded TCRs, reaching significance at thresholds 8, 16 and 32 but not at 4. DPC sensitization did not change how many TCRs were above 1 in 1000 frequency, and no evidence was found of alterations in global repertoire structure. Because all patients had alopecia, a presumed autoimmune disease, the immune response of the patients might differ from that of healthy individuals.

The germline V gene gives CDR1 as MNHNS and CDR2 as SASEGT. From the cysteine through the phenylalanine, the CDR3 covers 17 amino acids. This entry keeps only the CDR3 DNA: 51 bases, framed from base 1. V is cut by 1 base and J by 1 base, and the space between the germline ends is 15 bases. The input for sequencing was whole blood, taken in connection with sensitization to the hapten diphenylcyclopropenone (DPC). Recombination connected TRBV6-1 to TRBJ2-3; D gene: possibly TRBD2, on 5 matching bases. The origin of this receptor is a woman aged 18-30 years with alopecia areata. Some clones in this sample may be carry-over from other donors' samples. The DNA reads as follows: TGTGCCAGCAGTGAAGAAGGTCCGGGGTGGGGCACAGATACGCAGTATTTT. The resulting protein is CASSEEGPGWGTDTQYF.